Sequencing of this T cell receptor beta chain was carried out in a study of cytomegalovirus exposure and HLA in healthy donors. Germline V CDR1 and CDR2: KGHSH, LQKENI. The CDR3 extends over 14 amino acids. V was pared by 3 bases and J by 1 base, with 9 bases between. Sequencing used immunoSEQ multiplex PCR; TCRdb keeps in-frame clones, though not all of them. The sample holds 250,000 to 300,000 clones, 80% to 90% seen once. The chain links TRBV18 to TRBJ1-1, with D perhaps TRBD1 (5 bases). The specimen sequenced was PBMCs. This TCR was sampled from a woman between 18 and 29 years old in good health and CMV-seronegative. DNA for the CDR3: TGTGCCAGCTCACCTAGGACAAAGAACACTGAAGCTTTCTTT. The encoded protein is CASSPRTKNTEAFF.